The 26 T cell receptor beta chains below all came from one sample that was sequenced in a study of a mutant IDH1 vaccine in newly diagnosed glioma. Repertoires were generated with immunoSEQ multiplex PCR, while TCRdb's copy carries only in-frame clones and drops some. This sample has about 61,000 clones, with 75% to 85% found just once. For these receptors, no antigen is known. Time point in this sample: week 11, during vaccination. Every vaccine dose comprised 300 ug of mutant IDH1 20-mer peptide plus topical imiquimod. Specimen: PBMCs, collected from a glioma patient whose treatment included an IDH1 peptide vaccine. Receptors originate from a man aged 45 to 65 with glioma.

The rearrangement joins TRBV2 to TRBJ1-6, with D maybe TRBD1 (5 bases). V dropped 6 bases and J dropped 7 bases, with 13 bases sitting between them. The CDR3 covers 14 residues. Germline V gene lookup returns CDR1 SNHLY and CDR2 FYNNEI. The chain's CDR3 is CASRSGTSNSPLHF. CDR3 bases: TGTGCCAGCAGATCCGGGACCTCGAATTCACCCCTCCACTTT.

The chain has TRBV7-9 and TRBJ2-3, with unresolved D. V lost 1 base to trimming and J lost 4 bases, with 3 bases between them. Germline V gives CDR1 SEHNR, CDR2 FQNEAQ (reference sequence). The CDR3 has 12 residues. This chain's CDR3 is CASSLEPDTQYF. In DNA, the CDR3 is TGTGCCAGCAGCTTAGAGCCAGATACGCAGTATTTT.

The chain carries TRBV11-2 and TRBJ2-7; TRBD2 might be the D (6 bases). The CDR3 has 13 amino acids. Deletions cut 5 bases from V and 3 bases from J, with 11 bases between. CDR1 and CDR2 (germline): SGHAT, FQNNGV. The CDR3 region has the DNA TGTGCCAGCAGCCAAGGAGGGGTCTACGAGCAGTACTTC. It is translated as CASSQGGVYEQYF. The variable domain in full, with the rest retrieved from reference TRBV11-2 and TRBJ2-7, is EAGVAQSPRYKIIEKRQSVAFWCNPISGHATLYWYQQILGQGPKLLIQFQNNGVVDDSQLPKDRFSAERLKGVDSTLKIQPAKLEDSAVYLCASSQGGVYEQYFGPGTRLTVT.

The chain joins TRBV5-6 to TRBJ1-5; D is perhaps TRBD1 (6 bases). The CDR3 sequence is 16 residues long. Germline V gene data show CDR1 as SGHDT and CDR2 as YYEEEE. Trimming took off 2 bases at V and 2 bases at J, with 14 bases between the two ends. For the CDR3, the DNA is TGTGCCAGCAGCTTTGGAGGCAGGGGAGGCAATCAGCCCCAGCATTTT. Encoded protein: CASSFGGRGGNQPQHF.

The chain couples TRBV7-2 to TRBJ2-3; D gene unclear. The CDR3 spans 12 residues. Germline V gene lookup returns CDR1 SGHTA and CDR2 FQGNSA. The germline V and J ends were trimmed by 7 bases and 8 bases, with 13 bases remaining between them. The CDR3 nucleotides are TGTGCCAGCACCCGGGCCCAAGGTACGCAGTATTTT. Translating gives CASTRAQGTQYF.

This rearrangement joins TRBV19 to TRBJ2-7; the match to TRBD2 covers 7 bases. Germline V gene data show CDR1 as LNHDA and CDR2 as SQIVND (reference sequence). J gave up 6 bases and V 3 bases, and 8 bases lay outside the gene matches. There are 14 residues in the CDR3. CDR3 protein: CASSMLPSGGEQYF. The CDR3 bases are TGTGCCAGTAGTATGCTACCCTCGGGGGGCGAGCAGTACTTC.

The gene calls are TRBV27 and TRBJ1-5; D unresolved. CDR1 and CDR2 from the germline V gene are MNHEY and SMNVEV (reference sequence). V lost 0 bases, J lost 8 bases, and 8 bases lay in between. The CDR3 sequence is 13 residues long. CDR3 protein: CASSLSMWEPQHF. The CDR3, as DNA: TGTGCCAGCAGTTTATCGATGTGGGAGCCCCAGCATTTT.

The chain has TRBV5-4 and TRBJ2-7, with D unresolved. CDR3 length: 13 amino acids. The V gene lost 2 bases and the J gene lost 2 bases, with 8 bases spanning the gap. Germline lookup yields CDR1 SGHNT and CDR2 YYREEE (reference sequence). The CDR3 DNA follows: TGTGCCAGCAGCTTTCAGCGAACCTACGAGCAGTACTTC. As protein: CASSFQRTYEQYF.

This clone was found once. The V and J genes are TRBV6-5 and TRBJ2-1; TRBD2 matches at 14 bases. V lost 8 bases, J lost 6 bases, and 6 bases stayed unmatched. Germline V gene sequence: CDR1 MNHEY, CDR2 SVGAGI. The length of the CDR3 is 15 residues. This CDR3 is CASSLGTSGSNEQFF. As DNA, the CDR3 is TGTGCCAGCTCTTTAGGGACTAGCGGGAGCAATGAGCAGTTCTTC.

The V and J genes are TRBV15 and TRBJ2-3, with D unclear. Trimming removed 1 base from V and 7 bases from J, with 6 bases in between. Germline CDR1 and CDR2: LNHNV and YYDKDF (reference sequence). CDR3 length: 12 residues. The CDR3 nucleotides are TGTGCCACCAGCAGAGCCAGGAATACGCAGTATTTT. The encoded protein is CATSRARNTQYF.

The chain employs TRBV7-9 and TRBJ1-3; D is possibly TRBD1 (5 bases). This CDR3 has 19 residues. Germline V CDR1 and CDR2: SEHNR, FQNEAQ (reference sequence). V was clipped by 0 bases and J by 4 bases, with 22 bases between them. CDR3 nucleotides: TGTGCCAGCAGCTTAGCGTTCGGTTGGGGCCGCCAGATAGGAAACACCATATATTTT. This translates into CASSLAFGWGRQIGNTIYF.

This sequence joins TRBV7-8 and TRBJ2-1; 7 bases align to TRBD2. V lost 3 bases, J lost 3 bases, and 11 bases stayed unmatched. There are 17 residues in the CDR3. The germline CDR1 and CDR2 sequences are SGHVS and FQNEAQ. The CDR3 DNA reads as TGTGCCAGCAGCTTCAATCTCGGCGGGGGTGACTACAATGAGCAGTTCTTC. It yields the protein CASSFNLGGGDYNEQFF.

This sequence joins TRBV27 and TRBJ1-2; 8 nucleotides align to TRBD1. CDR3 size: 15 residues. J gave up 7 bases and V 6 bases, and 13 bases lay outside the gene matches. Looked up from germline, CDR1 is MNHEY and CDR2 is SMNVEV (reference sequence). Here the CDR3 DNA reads TGTGCCAGCAGGCCACAGGGGGAAGGGTATCTTGGCTACACCTTC. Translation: CASRPQGEGYLGYTF.

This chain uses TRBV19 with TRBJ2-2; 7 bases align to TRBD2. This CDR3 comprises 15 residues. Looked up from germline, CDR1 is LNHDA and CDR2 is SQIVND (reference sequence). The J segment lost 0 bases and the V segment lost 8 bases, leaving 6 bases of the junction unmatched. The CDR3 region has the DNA TGTGCCAGTTCGCAGCGGGGTGCGAACACCGGGGAGCTGTTTTTT. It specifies CASSQRGANTGELFF.

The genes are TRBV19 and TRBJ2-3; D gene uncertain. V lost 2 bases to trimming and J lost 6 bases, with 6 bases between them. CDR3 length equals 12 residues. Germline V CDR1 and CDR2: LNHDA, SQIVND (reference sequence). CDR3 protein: CASSIRGDTQYF. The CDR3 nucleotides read TGTGCCAGTAGTATACGAGGCGATACGCAGTATTTT.

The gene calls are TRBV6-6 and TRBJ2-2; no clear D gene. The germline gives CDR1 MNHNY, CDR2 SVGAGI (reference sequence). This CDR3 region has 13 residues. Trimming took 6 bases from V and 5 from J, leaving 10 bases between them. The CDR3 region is CASSNKLTGELFF. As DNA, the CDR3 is TGTGCCAGCAGCAACAAGTTGACCGGGGAGCTGTTTTTT.

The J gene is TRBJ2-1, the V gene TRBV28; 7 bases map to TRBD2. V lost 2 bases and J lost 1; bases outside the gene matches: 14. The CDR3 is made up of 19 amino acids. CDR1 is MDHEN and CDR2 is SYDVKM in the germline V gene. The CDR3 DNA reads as TGTGCCAGCAGTTTAAATGGAGTGGGCGGGAGCGGGTCCTACAATGAGCAGTTCTTC. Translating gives CASSLNGVGGSGSYNEQFF.

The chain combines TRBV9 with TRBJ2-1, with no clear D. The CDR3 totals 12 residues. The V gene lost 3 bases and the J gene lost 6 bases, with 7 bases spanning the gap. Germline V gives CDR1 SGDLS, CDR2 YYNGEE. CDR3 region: CASSAWGNEQFF. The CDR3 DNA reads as TGTGCCAGCAGCGCGTGGGGCAATGAGCAGTTCTTC.

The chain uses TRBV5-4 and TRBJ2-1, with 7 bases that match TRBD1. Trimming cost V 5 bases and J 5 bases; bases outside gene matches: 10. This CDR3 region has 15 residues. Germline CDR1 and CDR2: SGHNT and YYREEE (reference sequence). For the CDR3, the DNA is TGTGCCAGCAGATCTGGGAATCAGGGGGACAATGAGCAGTTCTTC. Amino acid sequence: CASRSGNQGDNEQFF.

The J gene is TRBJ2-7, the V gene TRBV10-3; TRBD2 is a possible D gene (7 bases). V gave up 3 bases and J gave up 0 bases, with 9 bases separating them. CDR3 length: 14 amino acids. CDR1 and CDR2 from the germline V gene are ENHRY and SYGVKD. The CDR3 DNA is TGTGCCATCAGTGAAAGGGGGGGCTCCTACGAGCAGTACTTC. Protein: CAISERGGSYEQYF.

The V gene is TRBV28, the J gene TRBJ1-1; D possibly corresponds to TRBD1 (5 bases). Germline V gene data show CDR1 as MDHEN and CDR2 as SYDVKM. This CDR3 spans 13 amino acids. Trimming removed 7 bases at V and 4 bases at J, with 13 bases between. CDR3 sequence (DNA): TGTGCCAGCACCCCGGGACGGGGCACTGAAGCTTTCTTT. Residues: CASTPGRGTEAFF.

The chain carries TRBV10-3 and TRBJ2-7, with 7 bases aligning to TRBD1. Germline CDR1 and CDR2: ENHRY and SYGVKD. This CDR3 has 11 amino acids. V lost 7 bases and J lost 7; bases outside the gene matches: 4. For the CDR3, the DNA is TGTGCCATCACCCCAGGGGGAGAGCAGTACTTC. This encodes CAITPGGEQYF.

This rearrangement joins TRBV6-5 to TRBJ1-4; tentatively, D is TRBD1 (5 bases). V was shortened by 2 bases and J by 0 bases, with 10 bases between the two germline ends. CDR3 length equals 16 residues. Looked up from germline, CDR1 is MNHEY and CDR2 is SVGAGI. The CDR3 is CASSYAPGATNEKLFF. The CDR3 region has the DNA TGTGCCAGCAGTTACGCCCCGGGGGCAACTAATGAAAAACTGTTTTTT.

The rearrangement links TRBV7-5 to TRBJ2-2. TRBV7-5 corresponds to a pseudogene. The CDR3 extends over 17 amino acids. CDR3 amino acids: CARSLGYRSTNTGELFF. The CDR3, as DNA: TGTGCCAGAAGCTTAGGGTACCGGTCCACAAACACCGGGGAGCTGTTTTTT.

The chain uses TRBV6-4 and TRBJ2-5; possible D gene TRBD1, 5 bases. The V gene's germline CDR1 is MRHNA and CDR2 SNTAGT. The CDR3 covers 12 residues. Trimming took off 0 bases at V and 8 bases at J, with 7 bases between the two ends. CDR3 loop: CASSDSWGTQYF. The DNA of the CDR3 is TGTGCCAGCAGTGACTCTTGGGGCACCCAGTACTTC.

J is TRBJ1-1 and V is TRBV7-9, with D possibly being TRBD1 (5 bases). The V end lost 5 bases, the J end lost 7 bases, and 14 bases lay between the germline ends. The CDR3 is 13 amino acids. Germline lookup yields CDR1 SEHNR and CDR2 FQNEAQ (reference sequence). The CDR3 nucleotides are TGTGCCAGCAGCGCGCAGGGTCCCGTTGAAGCTTTCTTT. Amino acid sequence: CASSAQGPVEAFF.